This T cell receptor (beta chain) was profiled in a study of low-dose radiotherapy and immunotherapy resistance in tumors. Whole-study context: Each fraction given to Cohort 2 every two weeks delivered 1 Gy, and the total reached 13 Gy over 26 weeks. Administration of intravenous cyclophosphamide at 200 mg/m2 took place every two weeks, one day before radiation and immunotherapy.

Both TCRalpha and TCRbeta chains were reverse transcribed with V-gene-specific primers. TCR amplification ran 15 to 25 PCR cycles using constant-region and V-primer adapter primers. MiXCR, run by TCRdb on the reads, gives a single entry per CDR3 protein. The profile shows about 12,000 distinct CDR3 sequences, under 85% of them singletons. CDR3 length: 15 residues. Per germline, CDR1 MNHEY and CDR2 SVGEGT. Germline trimming cut 5 bases from V and 6 bases from J; bases unmatched to any gene: 4. The sequence was collected from a human donor with advanced metastatic prostate, ovarian, gallbladder or colorectal cancer (not recorded which). This table probably holds off-target reads from a library built for another chain. This chain joins TRBV6-2 or TRBV6-3 and TRBJ2-1, with TRBD2 matching 13 bases. In nucleotides, the CDR3 is TGTGCCAGCAGTCTGGGACTAGCGGGAAGCAATGAGCAGTTCTTC. Translation gives CASSLGLAGSNEQFF.